Below, 14 T cell receptor beta chains from the same sample are listed, as sequenced in a study of quantifying T cell responses using KT2 cells. Study summary: TCR alpha and beta constant-region primers primed reverse transcription of RNA.

A single-stranded UMI oligo with SP2 sequence was ligated to cDNA 3' ends. An equimolar mix of RC1.1 and RC1.2 primed the beta chain across TRBC1 and TRBC2. Each CDR3 protein is one row after TCRdb ran MiXCR on the UMI-ligation and nested PCR reads. The sample contains tens of thousands of distinct CDR3 sequences, roughly 8% of which appear only once. The sequencing sample was made of PBMCs spiked with cells of the T cell clone KT2. The receptors here all came from a human donor.

This clonotype was seen ten or more times. The rearrangement joins TRBV10-3 to TRBJ1-1, with a possible D match to TRBD1 (5 bases). V lost 1 base and J 5 bases, leaving 8 bases between the germline ends. This CDR3 is 13 amino acids long. The V gene's germline CDR1 is ENHRY and CDR2 SYGVKD. CDR3 residues: CAISEYKGTEAFF. The CDR3 DNA is TGTGCCATCAGTGAGTATAAGGGGACTGAAGCTTTCTTT.

This clonotype was detected many times. The rearrangement uses TRBV18 and TRBJ2-3; D gene uncertain. The CDR3 is 17 residues long. Germline V lookup: CDR1 KGHSH, CDR2 LQKENI. V dropped 3 bases and J dropped 1 base, with 17 bases sitting between them. In DNA form, the CDR3 reads TGTGCCAGCTCACCCTTGGCCTCGGGTCTGGGCACAGATACGCAGTATTTT. It yields the protein CASSPLASGLGTDTQYF.

The V gene is TRBV24-1, the J gene TRBJ2-1; D is perhaps TRBD1 or TRBD2 (5 bases each). V was pared by 9 bases and J by 7 bases, with 6 bases between. CDR1 and CDR2 from the germline V gene are KGHDR and SFDVKD. The CDR3 extends over 10 amino acids. The CDR3: CATGGNEQFF. CDR3 DNA: TGTGCCACCGGGGGTAATGAGCAGTTCTTC.

This clonotype was recorded a few times. The V and J genes are TRBV20-1 and TRBJ2-7; 8 bases align to TRBD1. V shed 7 bases, J shed 3 bases, and the junction held 5 bases outside the gene matches. Germline V gene data show CDR1 as DFQATT and CDR2 as SNEGSKA (reference sequence). The CDR3 totals 12 residues. The CDR3 nucleotides read TGCAGTGTCTTCGGACAGGGCTACGAGCAGTACTTC. Its translation is CSVFGQGYEQYF.

The J gene is TRBJ2-7, the V gene TRBV10-3, with unresolved D. This CDR3 has 14 residues. Germline V lookup: CDR1 ENHRY, CDR2 SYGVKD. With 2 bases removed from V and 0 bases from J, the gap between germline ends came to 8 bases. CDR3 sequence: CAISEARSSYEQYF. The CDR3 coding sequence is TGTGCCATCAGTGAGGCCAGAAGCTCCTACGAGCAGTACTTC.

In this sample, this clonotype turned up a few times. The chain has TRBV12-3 or TRBV12-4 and TRBJ1-1, with 8 bases matching TRBD1. CDR3 size: 15 residues. The trim removed 4 bases at V and 3 bases at J, leaving 7 bases unmatched. In DNA, the CDR3 is TGTGCCAGCAGTTCCGGACAGGGATTGGACACTGAAGCTTTCTTT. Protein sequence: CASSSGQGLDTEAFF.

This clonotype was recorded at least ten times. The CDR3 bases are TGTGCCAGCAGCGGAAAGATGAACACTGAAGCTTTCTTT. Amino acid sequence: CASSGKMNTEAFF. The gene calls are TRBV9 and TRBJ1-1; D unresolved. The germline CDR1 and CDR2 sequences are SGDLS and YYNGEE. V lost 3 bases and J lost 0, with 6 bases in between. The CDR3 has 13 residues.

This clonotype was observed many times. The rearrangement uses TRBV29-1 and TRBJ1-2, with a tentative D call TRBD1 (6 bases). Per germline, CDR1 SQVTM and CDR2 ANQGSEA. The V end was cut by 8 bases, the J end by 6 bases, with 19 bases between. CDR3 size: 13 residues. CDR3 DNA: TGCAGCACGGGACATCAGTCCATCAATGGCTACACCTTC. It yields the protein CSTGHQSINGYTF.

This clonotype was detected ten times or more. This chain uses TRBV13 with TRBJ1-4, with D uncertain. The CDR3 runs to 11 residues. CDR1 and CDR2 from the germline V gene are PRHDT and FYEKMQ (reference sequence). The ends were cut back, 6 bases at V and 5 bases at J, with 4 bases in the middle. CDR3 DNA: TGTGCCAGCAGTTCAAATGAAAAACTGTTTTTT. Residues: CASSSNEKLFF.

This clonotype came up a few times. V usage is TRBV11-2 and J usage is TRBJ2-5; D ambiguous. Trimming left V 5 bases short and J 1 base short, with 11 bases between. The germline CDR1 and CDR2 sequences are SGHAT and FQNNGV. The CDR3 loop spans 14 amino acids. The CDR3 nucleotides are TGTGCCAGCAGCAAGCCGGGCGCCCAAGAGACCCAGTACTTC. Its protein product is CASSKPGAQETQYF.

The chain is built from TRBV29-1 and TRBJ2-2; the match to TRBD1 covers 8 bases. Germline lookup yields CDR1 SQVTM and CDR2 ANQGSEA. The CDR3 is 13 amino acids. V was pared by 7 bases and J by 8 bases, with 9 bases of the junction left unmatched. CDR3 sequence: CSASMTGDGELFF. CDR3 DNA: TGCAGCGCGTCTATGACAGGGGATGGGGAGCTGTTTTTT.

The chain employs TRBV18 and TRBJ1-1, with D maybe TRBD1 (5 bases). V shed 3 bases and J shed 3 bases, with 8 bases lying between them. Germline-derived CDR1 and CDR2 are KGHSH and LQKENI. The CDR3 sequence is 13 residues long. The CDR3 here is CASSPDSYTEAFF. Written as DNA, the CDR3 is TGTGCCAGCTCACCCGACAGTTACACTGAAGCTTTCTTT.

This clonotype was counted at least ten times. CDR3 region: CASSEASGSTWETQYF. In DNA, the CDR3 is TGTGCCAGCAGTGAAGCGAGCGGGAGTACTTGGGAGACCCAGTACTTC. The chain carries TRBV6-1 and TRBJ2-5; 8 bases line up with TRBD2. Per germline, CDR1 MNHNS and CDR2 SASEGT. The V segment lost 0 bases and the J segment 5 bases; nucleotides outside the gene matches: 8. CDR3 size: 16 residues.

This clonotype was detected many times. V and J are TRBV5-1 and TRBJ1-1; D gene ambiguous. V lost 1 base to trimming and J lost 4 bases, with 17 bases between them. This CDR3 has 16 amino acids. CDR1 and CDR2 from the germline V gene are SGHRS and YFSETQ. The CDR3 is CASSLRHFVEVTEAFF. As DNA, the CDR3 is TGCGCCAGCAGCTTGCGACATTTTGTTGAAGTCACTGAAGCTTTCTTT.